This T cell receptor beta chain was obtained from a study of Ad26.COV2.S vaccination and SARS-CoV-2 variants. Study overall: Ad26.COV2.S was injected intramuscularly once or twice, 56 days apart.

V was clipped by 3 bases and J by 4 bases, with 9 bases between them. The CDR3 consists of 13 residues. Treatment defined: 15 to 20 received Ad26.COV2.S at low or high dose, single or two shots; about 5 received placebo; per-sample allocation not given. It was on day 63 after the first vaccine or placebo injection that samples were taken. Clones were sequenced by immunoSEQ multiplex PCR, and TCRdb holds only the in-frame ones, with some missing. The sample contains about 440,000 clones, approximately 90% of which appear only once. The specimen comprised peripheral blood, sampled in a trial of Ad26.COV2.S vaccine versus placebo. This sequence originates from a person aged 18-60 years who received the Ad26.COV2.S COVID-19 vaccine or a placebo. The rearrangement uses TRBV12-3 or TRBV12-4 and TRBJ2-5, with D maybe TRBD2 (6 bases). CDR3 sequence reads: CASSFRGGETQYF. CDR3 DNA sequence: TGTGCCAGCAGTTTCCGGGGAGGAGAGACCCAGTACTTC.